This T cell receptor (beta chain) was observed in a study of beta chain features in type 1 diabetes. Germline V CDR1 and CDR2: ENHRY, SYGVKD. The CDR3 is made up of 14 amino acids. Trimming removed 10 bases from V and 2 bases from J; junction bases left unmatched: 7. The entirety of the isolated RNA underwent reverse transcription, so expressed TCRB transcripts were sequenced. Some clones are missing from TCRdb's copy, which holds only in-frame ones; the method was immunoSEQ multiplex PCR. The sample includes about 650,000 clones, about an eighth seen only once; the top ten take more than 0.09%. Note on this clone: Its antigen is not known.

Study findings and constraints: Compared to healthy donors, patients appeared to have naive, central memory and Treg TCRB repertoires that were more alike. All four CD4+ subsets of Type 1 diabetes patients contained TCRB CDR3s that were moderately but significantly shorter.

The receptor was derived from a man under 40 with type 1 diabetes. The chain links TRBV10-3 to TRBJ2-2, with 7 bases aligning to TRBD1. Sequencing was carried out using naive CD4+ T cells from blood. The CDR3 spells CASRGQINTGELFF. The CDR3 region has the DNA TGTGCCAGTCGGGGACAGATCAACACCGGGGAGCTGTTTTTT.